Included here is one TCR beta chain sequence, with context. Antigen specificity is unknown. This record comes from a study of shared clonotypes between healthy human individuals. Study summary: For every donor, three CD4 naive, three CD4 memory, two CD8 naive and one CD8 memory plates were used.

Broader study findings: Sharing across four donors was seen in roughly 5.2% of naive CD4 clonotypes.

At deep level, the assay was performed. Authors' data handling: Junction-only sequences produced by ImmunoSEQ had no quality scores, so filtering differed. Libraries were prepared by immunoSEQ multiplex PCR; TCRdb keeps only in-frame clonotypes and omits some of them. D and trimming come from the DNA, and the V and J calls and clone size come from that table. Of roughly 1,500,000 clones in the sample, approximately 98.5% were seen once. Per the germline V gene, CDR1 is SQVTM and CDR2 is ANQGSEA. Trimming shortened V by 6 bases and J by 0 bases, and 13 bases separated the two germline ends. The CDR3 length is 14 residues.

The material sequenced was naive CD4+ T cells sorted from blood. Subset indicated: CD45RA+ positively selected. The chain employs TRBV29-1 and TRBJ2-3; D is ambiguous. The sequence derives from a man younger than 40 in good health. The DNA of the CDR3 is TGCAGCGTCGGTGAAATAGCTAGCACAGATACGCAGTATTTT. This encodes CSVGEIASTDTQYF.